The 18 T cell receptor beta chains presented below share a single source sample, sequenced in a study of cytomegalovirus exposure and HLA in healthy donors. In the PCR, 60 Vbeta and 13 Jbeta primers were used. Clones were read by immunoSEQ multiplex PCR, and TCRdb kept only the in-frame ones, dropping some. This table has approximately 150,000 clones, around 75% appearing once. What was sequenced was PBMCs. Every receptor here comes from a human donor in good health.

The rearrangement joins TRBV7-8 to TRBJ2-1, with 13 bases aligning to TRBD2. Germline values: CDR1 SGHVS, CDR2 FQNEAQ. This CDR3 has 17 residues. Trimming at V came to 4 bases and at J to 15 bases, leaving 18 bases not matched to a gene. The CDR3 is CASSSPAGTSGKRGWFF. Written as DNA, the CDR3 is TGTGCCAGCAGCTCTCCCGCGGGGACTAGCGGGAAACGAGGTTGGTTCTTC.

This clone was observed once. The rearrangement joins TRBV2 to TRBJ1-4, with TRBD1 matching over 7 bases. Germline V gives CDR1 SNHLY, CDR2 FYNNEI. The CDR3 covers 15 residues. J lost 6 bases, V lost 5 bases, and 9 bases had no gene match. The CDR3 nucleotides are TGTGCCAGCAGTCCCTCGGGACAGAGAGATGAAAAACTGTTTTTT. Translated, it gives CASSPSGQRDEKLFF.

This rearrangement joins TRBV4-3 to TRBJ1-3; D is unresolved. Germline CDR1 is LGHNA and CDR2 is YSLEER. The V gene lost 0 bases and the J gene lost 0 bases, with 9 bases spanning the gap. This CDR3 has 16 residues. The DNA of the CDR3 is TGCGCCAGCAGCCAAGATCACTGGAGCTCTGGAAACACCATATATTTT. Translated: CASSQDHWSSGNTIYF.

The CDR3 spells CASRSAGGRLDTQYF. DNA of the CDR3: TGTGCCAGCAGGTCGGCGGGGGGGCGATTAGATACGCAGTATTTT. The chain carries TRBV7-2 and TRBJ2-3; 9 nucleotides line up with TRBD2. Germline V gene data show CDR1 as SGHTA and CDR2 as FQGNSA. V shed 6 bases, J shed 5 bases, and the junction held 9 bases outside the gene matches. CDR3 size: 15 residues.

There are a few counts of this clone. This chain joins TRBV4-3 and TRBJ1-2, with D perhaps matching TRBD1 (5 bases). Trimming removed 0 bases from V and 4 bases from J, with 12 bases in between. Germline V gene data show CDR1 as LGHNA and CDR2 as YSLEER. The CDR3 runs 15 residues. The CDR3 reads CASSQELTQGYGYTF. CDR3 bases: TGCGCCAGCAGCCAAGAATTAACTCAGGGCTATGGCTACACCTTC.

The rearrangement uses TRBV7-9 and TRBJ2-4; D perhaps matches TRBD2 (6 bases). V was cut by 5 bases and J by 1 base, with 15 bases left in between. There are 16 residues in the CDR3. CDR1 is SEHNR, CDR2 FQNEAQ, per germline (reference sequence). In DNA form, the CDR3 reads TGTGCCAGCAGCCCGAACATGGGACTCGCCAAAAACATTCAGTACTTC. Its translation is CASSPNMGLAKNIQYF.

In its sample, this clone was seen once. V usage is TRBV7-6 and J usage is TRBJ2-7; D is unclear. The CDR3 is made up of 14 amino acids. The V end lost 5 bases, the J end lost 4 bases, and 15 bases lay between the germline ends. Germline V CDR1 and CDR2: SGHVS, FNYEAQ. The CDR3 coding sequence is TGTGCCAGCAGCCACGTACGCTCCGGTTACGAGCAGTACTTC. Its translation is CASSHVRSGYEQYF.

The chain combines TRBV29-1 with TRBJ1-1, with D possibly matching TRBD1 (5 bases). The CDR3 covers 12 residues. Trimming stripped 4 bases from V and 3 bases from J, with 9 bases between. CDR1 is SQVTM and CDR2 is ANQGSEA in the germline V gene. Here the CDR3 reads CSVVIRDTEAFF. CDR3 sequence (DNA): TGCAGCGTTGTAATCAGGGACACTGAAGCTTTCTTT.

The V and J genes are TRBV7-2 and TRBJ1-4, with a possible D match to TRBD1 (5 bases). This CDR3 has 17 residues. The V gene lost 5 bases and the J gene lost 1 base, with 17 bases spanning the gap. Germline V gives CDR1 SGHTA, CDR2 FQGNSA. CDR3 bases: TGTGCCAGCAGCCTCAACGGGGGTGGTTTAACTAATGAAAAACTGTTTTTT. Protein: CASSLNGGGLTNEKLFF.

V gene TRBV6-5 combines with J gene TRBJ1-1; perhaps TRBD1 as D (5 bases). CDR1 is MNHEY and CDR2 is SVGAGI in the germline V gene. The CDR3 is 15 amino acids. Trimming shortened V by 0 bases and J by 1 base, and 9 bases separated the two germline ends. CDR3 coding DNA: TGTGCCAGCAGTTACTCTGGGGCCGGGAACACTGAAGCTTTCTTT. It encodes CASSYSGAGNTEAFF.

This chain links TRBV4-1 with TRBJ2-7, with D unclear. This CDR3 region has 14 residues. The germline V and J ends were trimmed by 1 base and 2 bases, with 9 bases remaining between them. The germline V gene encodes CDR1 MGHRA and CDR2 YSYEKL. The CDR3 region has the DNA TGCGCCAGCAGCCAAGTTTCCCTAGCCTACGAGCAGTACTTC. Protein product: CASSQVSLAYEQYF.

This clone occurred once. This chain uses TRBV7-2 with TRBJ2-7; 8 bases match TRBD2. CDR1 is SGHTA and CDR2 is FQGNSA in the germline V gene. The CDR3 covers 16 residues. Unmatched junction bases numbered 9, after V lost 4 bases and J lost 1 base. This CDR3 is CASSSHRASGSYEQYF. The CDR3 DNA follows: TGTGCCAGCAGCTCCCACCGGGCTAGCGGGTCCTACGAGCAGTACTTC.

The chain is built from TRBV9 and TRBJ2-3; TRBD2 matches at 11 bases. The CDR3 length is 15 residues. The V gene's germline CDR1 is SGDLS and CDR2 YYNGEE. Germline trimming cut 3 bases from V and 6 bases from J; bases unmatched to any gene: 6. CDR3 coding DNA: TGTGCCAGCAGCGCGACTAGCGGGGTGCAGGATACGCAGTATTTT. Translation: CASSATSGVQDTQYF.

The CDR3 nucleotides are TGTGCCAGCAGCCAACAAGAGACCCAGTACTTC. This sequence encodes CASSQQETQYF. The genes are TRBV11-2 and TRBJ2-5; D not certain. Germline assignment: CDR1 SGHAT and CDR2 FQNNGV. V lost 5 bases and J 2 bases, leaving 3 bases between the germline ends. The CDR3 runs 11 residues.

This chain uses TRBV13 with TRBJ2-5; D is perhaps TRBD1 (5 bases). Trimming removed 3 bases at V and 5 bases at J, with 13 bases between. In germline, CDR1 is PRHDT, CDR2 FYEKMQ (reference sequence). The length of the CDR3 is 14 residues. The CDR3 DNA reads as TGTGCCAGCAGCTTTTGGCAGGGCGGCGAGACCCAGTACTTC. It is translated as CASSFWQGGETQYF.

The chain is built from TRBV19 and TRBJ2-7; D gene unclear. The CDR3 spans 13 residues. Trimming removed 3 bases from V and 2 bases from J, with 8 bases in between. Germline CDR1 LNHDA, CDR2 SQIVND (reference sequence). The chain's CDR3 is CASSIGSAYEQYF. The CDR3 DNA follows: TGTGCCAGTAGTATTGGCTCTGCCTACGAGCAGTACTTC.

The genes are TRBV4-3 and TRBJ1-2; D is perhaps TRBD1 (5 bases). Germline V lookup: CDR1 LGHNA, CDR2 YSLEER. The CDR3 is made up of 14 amino acids. V dropped 0 bases and J dropped 10 bases, with 15 bases sitting between them. CDR3 DNA: TGCGCCAGCAGCCAAGATTTTTCAGGGAATGACTACACCTTC. This codes for CASSQDFSGNDYTF.

CDR3 sequence (DNA): TGTGCCAGCGGGACAGGGGGCTACGAGCAGTACTTC. It encodes CASGTGGYEQYF. The V call is TRBV2, the J call TRBJ2-7; the match to TRBD1 covers 11 bases. The CDR3 consists of 12 residues. Per the germline V gene, CDR1 is SNHLY and CDR2 is FYNNEI. With 8 bases clipped from V and 3 bases from J, the junction kept 0 bases outside the gene matches.